What follows are 8 T cell receptor beta chains derived from one specimen sequenced in a study of post-analysis software for immune sequencing data. Study conclusions and caveats: The study found TRBV5-6, TRBV5-1 and TRBV20-1 among five or six TRBV segments more frequent in patients than controls.

For these TCRs, the target antigens are not known. Included in the TCR beta cDNA libraries were unique molecular identifiers. TCRdb re-derived calls from the PCR reads in MiXCR, one entry per CDR3 protein. The sample contains over 700,000 distinct CDR3 sequences, 25% to 30% of which appear only once. The specimen sequenced was blood. These receptors were taken from a girl between 10 and 17 years old with multiple sclerosis.

This clonotype turned up a few times. This chain joins TRBV7-8 and TRBJ1-5; weak D call: TRBD1 (5 bases). V was trimmed by 2 bases and J by 3 bases, leaving 14 bases between them. Germline V gene lookup returns CDR1 SGHVS and CDR2 FQNEAQ. This CDR3 contains 16 residues. Here the CDR3 reads CASSLRGRQINQPQHF. The CDR3 DNA sequence: TGTGCCAGCAGCTTACGTGGACGACAGATCAATCAGCCCCAGCATTTT. The whole variable domain, remainder taken from reference TRBV7-8 and TRBJ1-5, is GAGVSQSPRYKVAKRGQDVALRCDPISGHVSLFWYQQALGQGPEFLTYFQNEAQLDKSGLPSDRFFAERPEGSVSTLKIQRTQQEDSAVYLCASSLRGRQINQPQHFGDGTRLSIL.

The J gene is TRBJ2-1, the V gene TRBV7-9; D not certain. Germline assignment: CDR1 SEHNR and CDR2 FQNEAQ (reference sequence). The germline V and J ends were trimmed by 5 bases and 9 bases, with 11 bases remaining between them. The CDR3 length is 12 residues. The CDR3 region is CASSLEPGEQFF. The CDR3 DNA is TGTGCCAGCAGCCTTGAGCCGGGTGAGCAGTTCTTC.

This clonotype was detected only a few times. This chain uses TRBV10-1 with TRBJ1-1; D is perhaps TRBD1 (6 bases). Germline-derived CDR1 and CDR2 are WNHNN and SYGVQD (reference sequence). Trimming stripped 0 bases from V and 4 bases from J, with 9 bases between. The CDR3 is 14 residues long. DNA of the CDR3: TGCGCCAGCAGTGAGTCATTGGGGGCCACTGAAGCTTTCTTT. Translation gives CASSESLGATEAFF.

Only a few counts were recorded for this clonotype. V gene TRBV27 combines with J gene TRBJ2-3; D is uncertain. Between the trimmed V and J ends, which lost 0 bases and 3 bases, there was a span of 13 bases. The CDR3 runs 16 residues. Germline V gives CDR1 MNHEY, CDR2 SMNVEV (reference sequence). In nucleotides, the CDR3 is TGTGCCAGCAGTTTATCTCTCCGTAGGTCGACAGATACGCAGTATTTT. Its translation is CASSLSLRRSTDTQYF.

The gene calls are TRBV29-1 and TRBJ2-3; TRBD2 aligns across 10 bases. There are 14 residues in the CDR3. Germline loops: CDR1 SQVTM, CDR2 ANQGSEA. The ends lost 4 bases at V and 5 bases at J; junction bases unmatched: 6. The CDR3 DNA is TGCAGCGTTGTACTAGCGGGAAGGGTAGATACGCAGTATTTT. It yields the protein CSVVLAGRVDTQYF.

A few counts support this clonotype. The rearrangement joins TRBV5-6 to TRBJ2-3, with 10 bases lining up with TRBD2. J was trimmed by 0 bases and V by 6 bases; bases with no gene match: 13. Germline CDR1 SGHDT, CDR2 YYEEEE. The CDR3 contains 18 residues. The CDR3 DNA reads as TGTGCCAGCACCCCTCCGGGGGCTAGCGGGAGAAGCACAGATACGCAGTATTTT. Translating it yields CASTPPGASGRSTDTQYF.

The rearrangement links TRBV12-3 or TRBV12-4 to TRBJ1-2; D not resolved. V was pared by 1 base and J by 8 bases, with 17 bases between. This CDR3 has 15 residues. CDR3 coding DNA: TGTGCCAGCAGTTTAGAGGGCCAGATGGGTGTAGGCTACACCTTC. This translates into CASSLEGQMGVGYTF.

The chain employs TRBV2 and TRBJ2-7; 9 bases map to TRBD1. This CDR3 region has 13 residues. Germline CDR1 SNHLY, CDR2 FYNNEI. The ends lost 6 bases at V and 5 bases at J; junction bases unmatched: 5. CDR3: CASRSGTGHEQYF. The DNA of the CDR3 is TGTGCCAGCAGATCCGGGACAGGGCACGAGCAGTACTTC. The whole variable domain, remainder taken from reference TRBV2 and TRBJ2-7, is EPEVTQTPSHQVTQMGQEVILRCVPISNHLYFYWYRQILGQKVEFLVSFYNNEISEKSEIFDDQFSVERPDGSNFTLKIRSTKLEDSAMYFCASRSGTGHEQYFGPGTRLTVT.